This T cell receptor (beta chain) was identified during a study of T cell clones after liver transplantation (dated by TCRdb to between 2018 and 2020). Turning to the overall study: The samples were obtained from ITN030ST, a randomized trial that attempted immunosuppression withdrawal within 2 years after liver transplantation. Donor-reactive T cell clones were identified by TCRbeta sequencing after a pre-transplant mixed lymphocyte reaction and then tracked in post-transplant blood. Of the eight recipients, a few were HCV-positive, while the remaining recipients had been transplanted for non-autoimmune, non-viral indications. No induction therapy was given to the subjects, and standard immunosuppression was administered until randomization at 12-24 months post-transplant. Blood samples were collected pre-transplant, then pre-randomization ahead of withdrawal, and finally post-randomization once withdrawal had either been completed or failed. Tolerance was defined as complete withdrawal of immunosuppression for at least one year without a rise in liver enzymes beyond twice the upper limit of normal. A cohort of 8 liver transplant recipients was studied, of whom 3 were classified as tolerant and 5 as non-tolerant. As an antigen-independent comparator for donor-reactive sequences, third party-reactive TCRbeta sequences were also identified from pre-transplant MLRs. The paper as a whole reports these results and caveats: Conclusions were preliminary, limited by small, heterogeneous patient numbers and non-standardized post-transplant time points. Without allograft tissue specimens, donor-reactive T cells may have migrated into the graft rather than being deleted. After accounting for repertoire turnover, donor-reactive detection was significantly reduced in 7 of 8 subjects for CD4 and 8 of 8 for CD8. In most of the 8 subjects, circulating donor-reactive CD4 TCRbeta sequences decreased significantly after transplant, regardless of tolerance or HCV status. The decline in donor-reactive sequences exceeded the decline in third party-reactive sequences, suggesting partial antigen-specific deletion that was unrelated to withdrawal success. In two subjects, low numbers of available donor cells limited the measurable donor-reactive repertoire.

High-throughput TCRbeta CDR3 sequencing of frozen genomic DNA was performed by immunoSEQ, with PCR amplification, mapping, bias correction and internal controls included. Per the source publication's procedure: Only productive rearrangements were retained, and each unique TCRbeta sequence was defined by its CDR3 nucleotide sequence together with its V and J gene. For classification of a sequence as donor-reactive, at least 5-fold expansion in CFSE-low cells relative to unstimulated pre-transplant cells and a frequency of at least 0.01% were required. Per-subject minimum frequency thresholds, based on the lowest-template unstimulated sample, ensured at least 90% detection power. Jensen-Shannon divergence between the top 1000 TCRbeta sequences after and before transplant was used to measure repertoire turnover. Changes in detection of donor-reactive sequences were tested with two-sided Fisher's exact tests. What TCRdb holds here is the immuneACCESS table cut down to in-frame rearrangements. Part of the clones is not present; checked against another copy, under half of the missing clones reflect an unresolved V gene, and the others are unexplained. V and J calls and clone size are given by that table; D and trimming were obtained from the DNA. The sample table lists about 20,000 clones, nearly 80% of them with a count of one. The top ten clones comprise about 33% of the sample.

With respect to this clone: Its antigen specificity is not known. No much larger clone exists at a distance of one base, and base qualities are not known.

V is cut by 0 bases and J by 6 bases, and the space between the germline ends is 8 bases. The CDR3 numbers 13 residues from cysteine through phenylalanine. The DNA shown is the 39-base CDR3, in frame from base 1. The germline V gene (reference sequence) gives CDR1 as MNHNY and CDR2 as SVGAGI. Unstimulated PBMCs, after thawing, were stained for CD3, CD4 and CD8 and then FACS-sorted into CD3+CD4+ and CD3+CD8+ populations. Randomization to immunosuppression withdrawal applied to every one of the 8 studied subjects. The Qiagen DNeasy Blood and Tissue Kit was used for isolation of genomic DNA. The sequencing used CD8+ T cells from blood, collected more than 52 months after liver transplant. The sequence came from a human patient who received a liver transplant. Some T cells seen after a transplant may have their origin in the graft donor. The rearrangement joined TRBV6-6 to TRBJ1-2, and possibly TRBD1, on 6 matching bases. CDR3 sequence: CASSYSGTHGYTF. The sequenced DNA: TGTGCCAGCAGTTACTCTGGGACACATGGCTACACCTTC.